These 25 T cell receptor beta chains came from one sample sequenced in a study of cytomegalovirus exposure and HLA in healthy donors. The primer mix had 60 Vbeta and 13 Jbeta primers. TCRdb keeps only in-frame clones here, not all; method: immunoSEQ multiplex PCR. The table lists tens of thousands of clones, around 58% of them singletons. Specimen: PBMCs. The receptors were sampled from a man aged 25-45 years in good health and CMV-seropositive.

The chain is built from TRBV7-3 and TRBJ1-1, with 7 bases that match TRBD1. Germline V gene data show CDR1 as SGHTA and CDR2 as FQGTGA. The trim removed 0 bases at V and 3 bases at J, leaving 4 bases unmatched. The CDR3 sequence is 15 residues long. As DNA, the CDR3 is TGTGCCAGCAGCTTAACCCCAGGGGGAGACACTGAAGCTTTCTTT. It specifies CASSLTPGGDTEAFF.

This chain connects TRBV15 to TRBJ2-3; 8 nucleotides align to TRBD2. The junction had 6 bases not matched to a gene; V was cut back by 0 bases and J by 1 base. The CDR3 extends over 17 amino acids. Looked up from germline, CDR1 is LNHNV and CDR2 is YYDKDF (reference sequence). CDR3 nucleotide sequence: TGTGCCACCAGCAGAGATGCGGGGGGCCCTGGCACAGATACGCAGTATTTT. Encoded protein: CATSRDAGGPGTDTQYF.

The chain couples TRBV6-1 to TRBJ2-3, with 9 bases fitting TRBD2. With 2 bases clipped from V and 0 bases from J, the junction kept 15 bases outside the gene matches. CDR3 length: 20 amino acids. In germline, CDR1 is MNHNS, CDR2 SASEGT. The CDR3 coding sequence is TGTGCCAGCAGTGAACGTAGACTAGCGGAAACCCTACTAAGCACAGATACGCAGTATTTT. Residues: CASSERRLAETLLSTDTQYF.

The rearrangement joins TRBV19 to TRBJ2-7, with D uncertain. V was clipped by 9 bases and J by 0 bases, with 6 bases between them. The germline V gene has CDR1 LNHDA and CDR2 SQIVND (reference sequence). The CDR3 contains 11 residues. The CDR3 spells CARTSSYEQYF. For the CDR3, the DNA is TGTGCCAGGACAAGCTCCTACGAGCAGTACTTC.

The chain uses TRBV7-3 and TRBJ2-1; D uncertain. The V gene lost 5 bases and the J gene lost 0 bases, with 11 bases spanning the gap. This CDR3 is 15 amino acids long. The V gene's germline CDR1 is SGHTA and CDR2 FQGTGA. This chain's CDR3 is CASSLLSSSYNEQFF. CDR3 bases: TGTGCCAGCAGCCTTCTCTCTAGCTCCTACAATGAGCAGTTCTTC. Drawing the rest from reference TRBV7-3 and TRBJ2-1, the complete variable domain is GAGVSQTPSNKVTEKGKYVELRCDPISGHTALYWYRQSLGQGPEFLIYFQGTGAADDSGLPNDRFFAVRPEGSVSTLKIQRTERGDSAVYLCASSLLSSSYNEQFFGPGTRLTVL.

CDR3 nucleotide sequence: TGTGCCAGCAGCGTAGGTGGAGGGCACAATGAGCAGTTCTTC. It translates to CASSVGGGHNEQFF. The chain carries TRBV9 and TRBJ2-1; D is perhaps TRBD2 (6 bases). The V gene lost 0 bases and the J gene lost 5 bases, with 9 bases spanning the gap. Germline V gene sequence: CDR1 SGDLS, CDR2 YYNGEE. This CDR3 is built from 14 residues.

The rearrangement uses TRBV4-3 and TRBJ1-2, with D unresolved. V was shortened by 3 bases and J by 0 bases, with 5 bases between the two germline ends. Germline V gene sequence: CDR1 LGHNA, CDR2 YSLEER. The CDR3 loop spans 13 amino acids. Here the CDR3 DNA reads TGCGCCAGCAGCCAGCAGGCTAACTATGGCTACACCTTC. It codes for CASSQQANYGYTF.

This chain uses TRBV7-9 with TRBJ1-1; D possibly corresponds to TRBD1 (6 bases). Germline CDR1 SEHNR, CDR2 FQNEAQ (reference sequence). V lost 4 bases, J lost 2 bases, and 14 bases lay in between. CDR3 size: 15 residues. The CDR3 loop reads CASSSQDSLNTEAFF. The CDR3 DNA sequence: TGTGCCAGCAGCTCACAGGACAGTTTAAACACTGAAGCTTTCTTT. Full variable domain (rest looked up from reference TRBV7-9 and TRBJ1-1): DTGVSQNPRHKITKRGQNVTFRCDPISEHNRLYWYRQTLGQGPEFLTYFQNEAQLEKSRLLSDRFSAERPKGSFSTLEIQRTEQGDSAMYLCASSSQDSLNTEAFFGQGTRLTVV.

The chain is built from TRBV6-1 and TRBJ2-7; the D gene is possibly TRBD1 (7 bases). Germline V gives CDR1 MNHNS, CDR2 SASEGT. CDR3 length: 14 amino acids. Trimming took 11 bases from V and 2 from J, leaving 19 bases between them. CDR3 loop: CALGGQGGPYEQYF. Written as DNA, the CDR3 is TGTGCCCTCGGTGGGCAGGGGGGCCCCTACGAGCAGTACTTC.

The chain uses TRBV28 and TRBJ2-7, with TRBD2 identical over 9 bases. The CDR3 is made up of 12 amino acids. Losses at the gene ends were 6 bases for V and 11 bases for J; bases not matched to a gene: 8. Germline-derived CDR1 and CDR2 are MDHEN and SYDVKM. The CDR3 nucleotides are TGTGCCAGCAGCATGGGGCGGGAGGGGGAGTACTTC. Translating it yields CASSMGREGEYF.

About this clone: At one end the junction does not follow the germline gene, possibly because of a read error. The genes are TRBV6-1 and TRBJ1-6, with 9 bases matching TRBD1. The CDR3 covers 13 residues. CDR1 MNHNS and CDR2 SASEGT come from the germline V gene. The CDR3 DNA reads as TGTGCCGGCAGACAGGGGGTTTACTCACCCCTCCACTTT. This sequence encodes CAGRQGVYSPLHF.

V and J are TRBV2 and TRBJ1-4, with 7 positions matching TRBD1. The CDR3 has 15 amino acids. CDR1 and CDR2 (germline): SNHLY, FYNNEI. The V gene end was trimmed by 6 bases and the J gene end by 1 base; junction bases not matched to a gene: 5. CDR3 residues: CASRGRTGTNEKLFF. CDR3 nucleotide sequence: TGTGCCAGCAGGGGTCGGACAGGAACTAATGAAAAACTGTTTTTT.

This sequence joins TRBV5-1 and TRBJ2-5, with D unclear. The germline V and J ends were trimmed by 4 bases and 2 bases, with 6 bases remaining between them. The germline V gene has CDR1 SGHRS and CDR2 YFSETQ. The CDR3 contains 12 residues. DNA of the CDR3: TGCGCCAGCAGCAGAACACAAGAGACCCAGTACTTC. As protein: CASSRTQETQYF. Variable domain in full (rest from reference TRBV5-1 and TRBJ2-5): KAGVTQTPRYLIKTRGQQVTLSCSPISGHRSVSWYQQTPGQGLQFLFEYFSETQRNKGNFPGRFSGRQFSNSRSEMNVSTLELGDSALYLCASSRTQETQYFGPGTRLLVL.

This clone showed up just a few times. The gene calls are TRBV13 and TRBJ2-7; the D gene is possibly TRBD2 (6 bases). CDR1 and CDR2 (germline): PRHDT, FYEKMQ (reference sequence). Trimming pared 2 bases from V and 2 bases from J, leaving 19 bases between. This CDR3 region has 17 residues. The CDR3 loop reads CASSLRLSGTDTYEQYF. In nucleotides, the CDR3 is TGTGCCAGCAGCTTAAGATTGTCCGGGACTGACACCTACGAGCAGTACTTC. Drawing the rest from reference TRBV13 and TRBJ2-7, the complete variable domain is AAGVIQSPRHLIKEKRETATLKCYPIPRHDTVYWYQQGPGQDPQFLISFYEKMQSDKGSIPDRFSAQQFSDYHSELNMSSLELGDSALYFCASSLRLSGTDTYEQYFGPGTRLTVT.

The V and J genes are TRBV7-9 and TRBJ2-3, with D unclear. This CDR3 spans 12 amino acids. Germline-derived CDR1 and CDR2 are SEHNR and FQNEAQ (reference sequence). The ends were cut back, 2 bases at V and 4 bases at J, with 4 bases in the middle. For the CDR3, the DNA is TGTGCCAGCAGCTTACTCTCAGATACGCAGTATTTT. Protein: CASSLLSDTQYF.

The chain has TRBV5-1 and TRBJ1-2; D is possibly TRBD1 (5 bases). The CDR3 has 14 residues. CDR1 SGHRS and CDR2 YFSETQ come from the germline V gene. Trimming cost V 3 bases and J 7 bases, with 16 bases left between them. In DNA form, the CDR3 reads TGCGCCAGCAGCTCTGGGGTAGGGGATATTGGCTACACCTTC. Encoded protein: CASSSGVGDIGYTF.

The rearrangement links TRBV7-3 to TRBJ2-3, with D possibly TRBD2 on 5 matching bases. Germline V gene sequence: CDR1 SGHTA, CDR2 FQGTGA. The CDR3 is made up of 15 amino acids. V shed 5 bases and J shed 0 bases, with 12 bases lying between them. The CDR3 spells CASSLAGSSTDTQYF. The CDR3 DNA reads TGTGCCAGCAGCCTAGCAGGCTCCAGCACAGATACGCAGTATTTT.

Concerning this clone itself: In the same sample, other DNA sequences code for this CDR3. The chain links TRBV6-5 to TRBJ2-4, with D perhaps TRBD2 (7 bases). Germline V gene lookup returns CDR1 MNHEY and CDR2 SVGAGI. The CDR3 contains 14 residues. Between the trimmed V and J ends, which lost 6 bases and 7 bases, there was a span of 16 bases. The CDR3 DNA is TGTGCCAGCAGCAATACGGGGGGCGGGAACATTCAGTACTTC. Amino acids: CASSNTGGGNIQYF.

This clone was observed once. V and J are TRBV6-1 and TRBJ1-5; 9 bases match TRBD1. CDR3 length equals 15 residues. Germline V CDR1 and CDR2: MNHNS, SASEGT. Germline trimming cut 0 bases from V and 6 bases from J; bases unmatched to any gene: 3. CDR3 amino acids: CASSEATGGVQPQHF. CDR3 DNA: TGTGCCAGCAGTGAAGCGACAGGGGGTGTTCAGCCCCAGCATTTT.

V usage is TRBV6-1 and J usage is TRBJ2-3, with 10 bases fitting TRBD2. Germline-derived CDR1 and CDR2 are MNHNS and SASEGT. This CDR3 contains 15 residues. Unmatched junction bases numbered 6, after V lost 8 bases and J lost 1 base. The CDR3 reads CASLPLAGGTDTQYF. Written as DNA, the CDR3 is TGTGCCAGCCTTCCCCTAGCGGGAGGCACAGATACGCAGTATTTT.

This clone occurred a few times. This chain links TRBV4-1 with TRBJ1-2, with 9 bases fitting TRBD1. Trimming cost V 0 bases and J 2 bases; bases outside gene matches: 7. The germline V gene encodes CDR1 MGHRA and CDR2 YSYEKL. The CDR3 extends over 17 amino acids. The CDR3 DNA sequence: TGCGCCAGCAGCCAAGATCCGGGACAGGGAGTAAACTATGGCTACACCTTC. Translation gives CASSQDPGQGVNYGYTF.

This clone has more than one count but fewer than ten. The chain couples TRBV6-6 to TRBJ1-3; tentatively, D is TRBD1 (6 bases). The CDR3 consists of 15 residues. The ends were cut back, 6 bases at V and 4 bases at J, with 16 bases in the middle. Germline loops: CDR1 MNHNY, CDR2 SVGAGI (reference sequence). In DNA form, the CDR3 reads TGTGCCAGCAGCCCACGGGGGGCTGCCGGAAACACCATATATTTT. It codes for CASSPRGAAGNTIYF.

The chain has TRBV10-3 and TRBJ2-7; 7 positions agree with TRBD1. The CDR3 is 15 residues long. J was trimmed by 0 bases and V by 2 bases; bases with no gene match: 4. The germline CDR1 and CDR2 sequences are ENHRY and SYGVKD. The DNA for the CDR3 is TGTGCCATCAGTGAGGACAGGGAGCTCTCCTACGAGCAGTACTTC. It yields the protein CAISEDRELSYEQYF.

V gene TRBV11-3 combines with J gene TRBJ2-1; D gene unclear. The CDR3 is 13 amino acids. Germline V gene lookup returns CDR1 SGHNT and CDR2 YENEEA. With 1 base removed from V and 2 bases from J, the gap between germline ends came to 3 bases. The CDR3 is CASSLVAYNEQFF. CDR3 bases: TGTGCCAGCAGCTTAGTAGCCTACAATGAGCAGTTCTTC.

In its sample, this clone was seen a few times. The genes are TRBV27 and TRBJ2-7, with D tentatively TRBD2 (5 bases). The CDR3 has 14 amino acids. Germline lookup yields CDR1 MNHEY and CDR2 SMNVEV (reference sequence). The CDR3 is CSSSKDGKYYEQYF. The CDR3 DNA is TGTTCTAGCTCCAAGGACGGAAAATACTACGAGCAGTACTTC.